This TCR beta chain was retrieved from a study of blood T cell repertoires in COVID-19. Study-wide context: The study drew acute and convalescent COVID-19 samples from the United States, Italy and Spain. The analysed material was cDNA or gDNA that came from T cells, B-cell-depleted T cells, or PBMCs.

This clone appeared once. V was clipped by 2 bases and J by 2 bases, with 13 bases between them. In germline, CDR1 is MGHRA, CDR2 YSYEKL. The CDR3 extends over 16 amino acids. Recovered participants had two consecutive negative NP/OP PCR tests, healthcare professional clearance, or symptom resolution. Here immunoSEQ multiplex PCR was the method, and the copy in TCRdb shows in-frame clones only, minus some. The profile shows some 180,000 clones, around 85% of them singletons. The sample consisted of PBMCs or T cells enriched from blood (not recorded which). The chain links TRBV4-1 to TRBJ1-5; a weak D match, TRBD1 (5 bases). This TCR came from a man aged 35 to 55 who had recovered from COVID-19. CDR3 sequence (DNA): TGCGCCAGCAGCCAATCAAGGGGAATGGGCAATCAGCCCCAGCATTTT. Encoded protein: CASSQSRGMGNQPQHF.